Following are 10 T cell receptor beta chains from one sample sequenced in a study of blood T cell repertoires in COVID-19. Assay used: immunoSEQ multiplex PCR; TCRdb lists only in-frame clones, some missing. The sample has 65,000 to 90,000 clones, 82% seen once. The sequenced sample was peripheral blood. The origin of the receptors is a man between 60 and 75 years old with acute or convalescent COVID-19.

V gene TRBV5-4 combines with J gene TRBJ1-6; 7 nucleotides match TRBD1. J gave up 6 bases and V 4 bases, and 7 bases lay outside the gene matches. CDR3 length equals 15 residues. The germline V gene has CDR1 SGHNT and CDR2 YYREEE (reference sequence). The CDR3 region has the DNA TGTGCCAGCAGCAGAGGGGGACAGATTAATTCACCCCTCCACTTT. Its protein product is CASSRGGQINSPLHF.

The chain has TRBV24-1 and TRBJ2-2; 11 nucleotides align to TRBD1. The V gene's germline CDR1 is KGHDR and CDR2 SFDVKD. V shed 5 bases and J 5 bases; nucleotides not matched to a gene: 9. The CDR3 is 17 residues long. The CDR3 loop is CATSGLPGQGGTGELFF. CDR3 DNA: TGTGCCACCAGTGGTCTCCCGGGACAGGGGGGAACCGGGGAGCTGTTTTTT.

V is TRBV3-1 (or the pseudogene TRBV3-2) and J is TRBJ1-6; D might be TRBD1 (5 bases). The ends were cut back, 1 base at V and 8 bases at J, with 9 bases in the middle. The CDR3 length is 14 residues. Per germline, CDR1 LGHDT and CDR2 YNNKEL (reference sequence). CDR3 in amino acids: CASSQVGGDSPLHF. The DNA for the CDR3 is TGTGCCAGCAGCCAAGTGGGAGGGGATTCACCCCTCCACTTT.

The V gene is TRBV18, the J gene TRBJ2-7; D is perhaps TRBD1 (6 bases). CDR3 length: 13 amino acids. Trimming removed 4 bases at V and 8 bases at J, with 15 bases between. Germline-derived CDR1 and CDR2 are KGHSH and LQKENI. CDR3 bases: TGTGCCAGCTCACGCCCTCCAGGGGACAAGCAGTACTTC. This codes for CASSRPPGDKQYF.

Written as DNA, the CDR3 is TGCGCCAGCAGCCAAGGTGGGCTGAGGGGGTCGGCCCTCCACTTT. Translated: CASSQGGLRGSALHF. The rearrangement links TRBV4-3 to TRBJ1-6; D is perhaps TRBD1 (6 bases). Looked up from germline, CDR1 is LGHNA and CDR2 is YSLEER. V lost 1 base to trimming and J lost 14 bases, with 18 bases between them. The CDR3 extends over 15 amino acids.

The rearrangement joins TRBV28 to TRBJ1-2; D ambiguous. Germline-derived CDR1 and CDR2 are MDHEN and SYDVKM. Trimming pared 6 bases from V and 0 bases from J, leaving 8 bases between. CDR3 length: 13 amino acids. The chain's CDR3 is CASSLAANYGYTF. The CDR3 region has the DNA TGTGCCAGCAGCTTGGCTGCTAACTATGGCTACACCTTC.

This chain connects TRBV19 to TRBJ1-2; D call uncertain. Germline V gene lookup returns CDR1 LNHDA and CDR2 SQIVND (reference sequence). V was pared by 5 bases and J by 5 bases, with 15 bases between. The CDR3 extends over 14 amino acids. CDR3: CASSSGRRVYGYTF. The CDR3 nucleotides read TGTGCCAGTAGTTCCGGACGGAGGGTATATGGCTACACCTTC.

This chain joins TRBV9 and TRBJ1-1, with TRBD1 as a possible D gene (6 bases). The CDR3 consists of 14 residues. The V end was cut by 4 bases, the J end by 6 bases, with 16 bases between. Per germline, CDR1 SGDLS and CDR2 YYNGEE. The CDR3 loop is CASSPRTVAAEAFF. CDR3 nucleotides: TGTGCCAGCAGCCCCCGGACAGTTGCCGCTGAAGCTTTCTTT.

This sequence joins TRBV7-2 and TRBJ2-7; 7 bases agree with TRBD2. The CDR3 runs 13 residues. The ends lost 4 bases at V and 5 bases at J; junction bases unmatched: 5. Germline V lookup: CDR1 SGHTA, CDR2 FQGNSA. CDR3 DNA: TGTGCCAGCAGCTGGGGACGGGGGGACGAGCAGTACTTC. Encoded protein: CASSWGRGDEQYF.

This chain joins TRBV9 and TRBJ2-1; perhaps TRBD2 as D (5 bases). The V end was cut by 0 bases, the J end by 4 bases, with 23 bases between. Germline CDR1 SGDLS, CDR2 YYNGEE. This CDR3 spans 19 amino acids. The CDR3 bases are TGTGCCAGCAGCGTAGCTCCCCAGGCCGGAGGTGGCGGGTACAATGAGCAGTTCTTC. It encodes CASSVAPQAGGGGYNEQFF.